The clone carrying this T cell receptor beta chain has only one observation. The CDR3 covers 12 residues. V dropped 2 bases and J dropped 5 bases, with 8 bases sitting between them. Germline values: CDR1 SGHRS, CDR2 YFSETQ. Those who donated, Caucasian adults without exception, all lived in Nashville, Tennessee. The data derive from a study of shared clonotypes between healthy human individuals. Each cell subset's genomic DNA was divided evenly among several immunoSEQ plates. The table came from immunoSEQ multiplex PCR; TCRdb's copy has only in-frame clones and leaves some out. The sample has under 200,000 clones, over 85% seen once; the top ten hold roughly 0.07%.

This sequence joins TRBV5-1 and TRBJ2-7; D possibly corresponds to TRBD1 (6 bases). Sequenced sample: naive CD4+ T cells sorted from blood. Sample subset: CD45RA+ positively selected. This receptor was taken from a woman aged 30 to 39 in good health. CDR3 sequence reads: CASSLTGNEQYF. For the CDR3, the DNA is TGCGCCAGCAGCTTAACAGGGAACGAGCAGTACTTC.